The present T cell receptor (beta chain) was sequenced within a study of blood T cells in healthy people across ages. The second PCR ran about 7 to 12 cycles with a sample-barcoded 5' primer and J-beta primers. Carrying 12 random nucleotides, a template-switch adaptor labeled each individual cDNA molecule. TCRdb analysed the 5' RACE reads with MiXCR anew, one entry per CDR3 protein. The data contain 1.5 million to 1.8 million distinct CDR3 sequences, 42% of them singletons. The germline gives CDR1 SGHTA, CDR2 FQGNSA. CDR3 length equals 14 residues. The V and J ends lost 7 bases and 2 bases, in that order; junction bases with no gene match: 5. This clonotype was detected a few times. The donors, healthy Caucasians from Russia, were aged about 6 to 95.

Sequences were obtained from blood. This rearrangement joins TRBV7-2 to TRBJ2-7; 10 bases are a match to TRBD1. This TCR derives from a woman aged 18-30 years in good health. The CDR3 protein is CASKTTGGPYEQYF. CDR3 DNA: TGTGCCAGCAAAACGACAGGGGGCCCCTACGAGCAGTACTTC.